This TCR beta chain was retrieved from a study of T-cell memory formation after mild COVID-19 (dated by TCRdb to about 2021). At the level of the whole study: Most TCR sequence clusters were specific to one of the two donors. Two young, previously healthy adult volunteers, one female and one male, were included in the cohort. T-cell clones expanding and contracting after mild COVID-19 in two donors were tracked by longitudinal TCRalpha and TCRbeta repertoire sequencing. On the study overall, not on this receptor specifically: Clones contracting from day 15 to 85 had balanced CD4/CD8 phenotypes, while a second wave expanding from day 15 to 37 was biased towards CD4+. Some responding clones were found in pre-infection memory, which suggests that pre-existing cross-reactive memory T cells took part in the SARS-CoV-2 response. The study included only a couple of mild cases, and larger cohorts that include severe cases with pre-infection samples were judged to be necessary. Contracting CD4+ clones turned up mainly in the CM and EM memory subsets, whereas EMRA was where CD8+ clones were enriched. SARS-CoV-2 specificity of the second-wave clones peaking on day 37 was not confirmed.

Sequenced on an Illumina NovaSeq 6000. TCRalpha and TCRbeta cDNA libraries were constructed by 5'RACE with constant-segment primers, with sample barcodes and unique molecular identifiers being introduced. Trizol reagent was used to extract RNA from every sample. The libraries were amplified in two PCR steps, and the second step added a second sample barcode and Illumina TruSeq adapters. Sequencing of the libraries was done on an Illumina NovaSeq, producing 2 x 150 bp paired-end reads. The study's own analysis went as follows. The reads were demultiplexed and collapsed into UMI-guided consensus sequences using migec v1.2.7. Using mixcr v2.1.11, UMI consensuses were aligned to TRA and TRB V and J templates and then assembled into clonotypes. Clonotypes were classified as expanded or contracted when called significant by both edgeR and NoisET, with noise models trained on biological replicates. For edgeR calls, a false discovery rate-adjusted p below 0.01 and a log2 fold-change threshold of 1 were applied. As an exploratory analysis of dynamics, max-normalized trajectories of the 1000 most abundant clonotypes were examined with PCA combined with hierarchical clustering. Separately sequenced CD4+ and CD8+ repertoires were used to assign a CD4 or CD8 phenotype to each responding clone. The raw public reads went through TCRdb reprocessing: fastp at Q25, MiXCR clone calling, in-frame beta chains kept. Each entry is one CDR3 protein sequence, shown with its most common DNA and genes. The V and J calls reflect TCRdb's pipeline rather than the authors' work. A total of 250,000 to 400,000 distinct CDR3 sequences appear in this sample, roughly 13% of them only once. 21% of the sample is taken by the ten largest.

Trimming costs V 7 bases and J 2 bases, and their ends lie 12 bases apart. The CDR3 runs 13 amino acids, cysteine and phenylalanine included. Only the CDR3 part of the read is kept: 39 bases, read in frame from the first base. Ficoll-Paque density gradient centrifugation was the method used to isolate PBMCs. For this clonotype: Its antigen is not yet known. The input lacks base qualities; no much larger clone sits a single base away.

The origin of this receptor is a man between 18 and 35 years old who had mild COVID-19 (a few samples of this study predate the infection). The sample titles of this study are shuffled in the database, so cell type and time point are left out; the donor was told from shared clones. The receptor chain draws on TRBV12-3 or TRBV12-4 and TRBJ2-7; TRBD2 might be the D gene, on 5 matching bases. The sample was PBMCs or a T cell subset sorted from them (not recorded which). Here is the DNA: TGTGCCAGCAAACGGGGTGGCACCTACGAGCAGTACTTC. It translates as CASKRGGTYEQYF.